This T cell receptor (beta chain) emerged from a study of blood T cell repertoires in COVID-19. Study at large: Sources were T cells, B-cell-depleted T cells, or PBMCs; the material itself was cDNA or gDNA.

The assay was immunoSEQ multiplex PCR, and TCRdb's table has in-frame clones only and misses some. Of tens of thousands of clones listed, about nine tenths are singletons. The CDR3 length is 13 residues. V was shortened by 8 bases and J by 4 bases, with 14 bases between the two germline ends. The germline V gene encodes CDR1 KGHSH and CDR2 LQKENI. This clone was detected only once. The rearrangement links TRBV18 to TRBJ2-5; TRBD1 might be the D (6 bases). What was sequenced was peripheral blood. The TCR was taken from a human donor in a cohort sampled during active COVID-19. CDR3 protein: CASLGQLGETQYF. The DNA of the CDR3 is TGTGCCAGCCTGGGACAATTGGGAGAGACCCAGTACTTC.